Reported below is one T cell receptor beta chain. Its antigen remains unknown. The data were taken from a study of vaccination and CD4 T cells after COVID-19. Points from the study as a whole: Convalescent patients' clones that were vaccine-specific were spike mono-reactive in 304 of 307 cases.

Treatment of the sample: approximately nine-day PBMC culture with coronavirus spike peptide pools or control peptides (ViraFEST assay). For ViraFEST, peptide pools expanded antigen-specific T cells, after which the TCRs were sequenced. An Oncomine TCR Beta short-read assay was used to sequence the DNA from cultured CD4+ T cells. MiXCR, applied by TCRdb to the PCR reads, yields one record per CDR3 protein. The table shows about 13,000 distinct CDR3 sequences, with approximately 81% occurring only once. With 4 bases removed from V and 4 bases from J, the gap between germline ends came to 13 bases. The CDR3 consists of 14 residues.

The sequence came from a human donor who received a COVID-19 vaccine. J is TRBJ1-2 and V is TRBV12-3 or TRBV12-4; perhaps TRBD1 as D (6 bases). The sample was CD4+ T cells from blood, cultured in vitro, taken after SARS-CoV-2 vaccination. For the CDR3, the DNA is TGTGCCAGCAGTTCCCGAGGGGGAATCTATGGCTACACCTTC. Encoded protein: CASSSRGGIYGYTF.